The entry that follows covers one T cell receptor (beta chain) sequence. Its target is unknown. As to treatment: roughly 20 received Ad26.COV2.S at low or high dose, single or two shots; about five received placebo; per-sample allocation not given. After the first vaccine or placebo injection, samples were drawn on day 63. The administered vaccine (an Ad26 vector) expressed Wuhan-strain SARS-CoV-2 spike. Assay used: immunoSEQ multiplex PCR; TCRdb lists only in-frame clones, some missing. The table shows hundreds of thousands of clones, with nearly 90% occurring only once. This sample is part of a study of Ad26.COV2.S vaccination and SARS-CoV-2 variants. Overall study context: Donor was assigned to the Ad26.COV2.S arm of trial COV1001. The study, taken as a whole, reports: The study found higher spike-specific TCR breadth in vaccine than placebo recipients. Considerable breadth of spike-specific CD8+ and CD4+ T cell responses has reportedly been documented following vaccination.

Germline loops: CDR1 LNHDA, CDR2 SQIVND (reference sequence). V gave up 5 bases and J gave up 7 bases, with 11 bases separating them. The CDR3 consists of 12 residues. The sequence was obtained from a person aged 18-60 years who received the Ad26.COV2.S COVID-19 vaccine or a placebo. The J gene is TRBJ1-1, the V gene TRBV19; D remains unclear. Source: peripheral blood, taken in a trial of Ad26.COV2.S vaccine versus placebo. The CDR3 region is CASSAIQSEAFF. CDR3 in DNA: TGTGCCAGTAGTGCAATACAGAGTGAAGCTTTCTTT.